A selection of T cell receptor beta chains follows, all from one sample in a study of blood T cells in healthy people across ages. TCRdb reprocessed the 5' RACE reads via MiXCR and lists one record per CDR3 protein. The data show about 1,400,000 distinct CDR3 sequences, approximately 38% seen once. The sequencing input was blood. The receptor source for this set is a woman younger than 30 in good health. Each CDR3 is given with its conserved first and last residue. The order of the fields is J gene, V gene, clone size, D gene, CDR3 protein, CDR3 DNA. D genes are given only for firm matches. Size values are once, few and many counts, or a class for expanded clones, and some rows have none.

TRBJ1-6 | TRBV7-9 | NA | TRBD1 | CASSLAVVTGVSPLHF | TGTGCCAGCAGCTTAGCGGTAGTAACAGGGGTCTCACCCCTCCACTTT
TRBJ1-2 | TRBV3-1 | NA | TRBD1 | CASSPDRGQVGYTF | TGTGCCAGCAGCCCCGACAGGGGGCAAGTCGGCTACACCTTC
TRBJ1-2 | TRBV25-1 | NA | TRBD1 | CASKGQVYGYTF | TGTGCCAGCAAGGGACAGGTCTATGGCTACACCTTC
TRBJ1-1 | TRBV2 | NA | NA | CASRGRQARGTEAFF | TGTGCCAGCAGGGGGAGACAGGCGAGGGGCACTGAAGCTTTCTTT
TRBJ1-2 | TRBV3-1 | NA | NA | CASSQGRRVEGYTF | TGTGCCAGCAGCCAAGGTAGAAGGGTTGAAGGCTACACCTTC
TRBJ2-7 | TRBV28 | many | NA | CASRNSYEQYF | TGTGCCAGCAGGAACTCCTACGAGCAGTACTTC
TRBJ2-3 | TRBV20-1 | once | NA | CSARDLVWPGTDTQYF | TGCAGTGCTAGAGATTTGGTCTGGCCGGGGACAGATACGCAGTATTTT
TRBJ1-2 | TRBV7-2 | few | NA | CASSSLTGTNYGYTF | TGTGCCAGCAGCTCGCTAACAGGGACCAACTATGGCTACACCTTC
TRBJ1-2 | TRBV11-2 | once | NA | CASSSWDTFNHGYTF | TGTGCCAGCAGCTCCTGGGACACCTTTAACCATGGCTACACCTTC
TRBJ2-7 | TRBV29-1 | few | NA | CSVEESSSEQYF | TGCAGCGTTGAAGAATCCAGTAGCGAGCAGTACTTC
TRBJ1-1 | TRBV3-1 | few | NA | CASSSFREGTEAFF | TGTGCCAGCAGCTCCTTCCGGGAAGGCACTGAAGCTTTCTTT
TRBJ1-2 | TRBV6-1 | few | NA | CASSEGTSNYGYTF | TGTGCCAGCAGTGAGGGGACTTCTAACTATGGCTACACCTTC
TRBJ1-1 | TRBV12-3/TRBV12-4 | NA | NA | CASSPPGGRGVTEAFF | TGTGCCAGCAGTCCACCTGGGGGCCGAGGGGTCACTGAAGCTTTCTTT
TRBJ2-3 | TRBV12-3/TRBV12-4 | few | TRBD1 | CASGKGDSLTDTQYF | TGTGCCAGTGGAAAAGGGGACAGCCTCACAGATACGCAGTATTTT
TRBJ2-1 | TRBV6-1 | NA | NA | CAGNRGGHNEQFF | TGTGCCGGCAATCGAGGCGGTCACAATGAGCAGTTCTTC
TRBJ2-1 | TRBV27 | NA | TRBD2 | CATGLAYEQFF | TGTGCCACGGGACTAGCCTATGAGCAGTTCTTC
TRBJ2-7 | TRBV11-2 | NA | NA | CASSLWPGDTYNEQYF | TGTGCCAGCAGCCTATGGCCGGGGGATACCTACAATGAGCAGTACTTC
TRBJ2-6 | TRBV6-2/TRBV6-3 | few | NA | CASMRGISGANVLTF | TGTGCCAGCATGAGGGGTATCTCTGGGGCCAACGTCCTGACTTTC
TRBJ2-1 | TRBV20-1 | NA | NA | CSARDPRVQAGEQFF | TGCAGTGCTAGAGATCCGCGGGTCCAGGCGGGTGAGCAGTTCTTC
TRBJ2-5 | TRBV10-3 | few | TRBD2 | CAISTSGSQETQYF | TGTGCCATCAGTACTAGCGGGAGCCAGGAGACCCAGTACTTC
TRBJ1-2 | TRBV4-1 | NA | NA | CASSQETQGRYGYTF | TGCGCCAGCAGCCAAGAGACACAGGGCCGCTATGGCTACACCTTC
TRBJ1-2 | TRBV4-2 | few | TRBD1 | CASRPGGEYGYTF | TGTGCCAGCAGACCAGGGGGGGAGTATGGCTACACCTTC
TRBJ2-1 | TRBV12-5 | NA | TRBD2 | CASGLGSGGHNEQFF | TGTGCTAGTGGTTTGGGGTCGGGAGGCCACAATGAGCAGTTCTTC
TRBJ2-3 | TRBV4-1 | few | TRBD1 | CASSQGTGDIDTQYF | TGCGCCAGCAGCCAGGGGACAGGGGACATAGATACGCAGTATTTT
TRBJ1-2 | TRBV25-1 | NA | NA | CASSEYFTGHDGYTF | TGTGCCAGCAGTGAATATTTTACAGGGCACGATGGCTACACCTTC
TRBJ2-1 | TRBV12-3/TRBV12-4 | few | NA | CASSRDGAQQLNDGQFF | TGTGCCAGCAGTCGAGATGGGGCACAGCAACTCAATGACGGGCAGTTCTTC
TRBJ1-2 | TRBV20-1 | few | NA | CSARDRTRGGGGLSRLYGYTF | TGCAGTGCTAGAGACCGGACCAGGGGTGGGGGTGGTCTCTCCAGGCTCTATGGCTACACCTTC
TRBJ1-1 | TRBV10-3 | few | TRBD1 | CAISGQGLTNEAFF | TGTGCCATCAGTGGACAGGGGTTAACTAATGAAGCTTTCTTT
TRBJ2-5 | TRBV12-3/TRBV12-4 | NA | NA | CASSLSRSQETQYF | TGTGCCAGCAGTTTAAGTAGATCTCAAGAGACCCAGTACTTC
TRBJ2-1 | TRBV28 | NA | TRBD1 | CASSFKGARIEQFF | TGTGCCAGCAGTTTTAAGGGGGCCAGGATTGAGCAGTTCTTC
TRBJ1-4 | TRBV7-8 | few | NA | CASSLGLTRAATNEKLFF | TGTGCCAGCAGCTTGGGACTTACTAGAGCTGCAACTAATGAAAAACTGTTTTTT
TRBJ1-2 | TRBV5-1 | NA | TRBD1 | CASSFTGGGVGYTF | TGCGCCAGCAGCTTTACAGGGGGAGGAGTTGGCTACACCTTC
TRBJ1-2 | TRBV6-1 | NA | NA | CASSLLNGDGAEYGYTF | TGTGCCAGCAGCCTCCTGAATGGGGACGGGGCCGAGTATGGCTACACCTTC
TRBJ2-3 | TRBV15 | NA | NA | CATSRAPSQDTQYF | TGTGCCACCAGCAGAGCCCCCTCTCAAGATACGCAGTATTTT
TRBJ2-7 | TRBV29-1 | few | NA | CSGELRYEQYF | TGCAGCGGTGAACTTCGCTACGAGCAGTACTTC
TRBJ2-1 | TRBV10-3 | few | TRBD1 | CAISVRGKADNEQFF | TGTGCCATCAGTGTCAGGGGGAAGGCCGACAATGAGCAGTTCTTC
TRBJ2-1 | TRBV5-1 | NA | NA | CASSTQPRDYEQFF | TGCGCCAGCAGCACCCAACCCCGAGATTACGAGCAGTTCTTC
TRBJ1-1 | TRBV5-1 | NA | NA | CASSLTAGSTEAFF | TGCGCCAGCAGCTTGACGGCAGGGAGCACTGAAGCTTTCTTT
TRBJ1-2 | TRBV27 | NA | NA | CASSLSTGGGYGYTF | TGTGCCAGCAGTTTATCGACCGGGGGCGGATATGGCTACACCTTC
TRBJ1-6 | TRBV4-2 | once | NA | CASSPYPAGNNSPLHF | TGTGCCAGCAGCCCCTACCCGGCGGGGAATAATTCACCCCTCCACTTT
TRBJ2-1 | TRBV20-1 | NA | NA | CSARAPGVAQFF | TGCAGTGCTAGAGCTCCAGGGGTGGCCCAGTTCTTC
TRBJ2-7 | TRBV5-1 | few | NA | CASRAGTESYEQYF | TGCGCCAGCAGGGCCGGGACCGAGTCCTACGAGCAGTACTTC
TRBJ2-1 | TRBV20-1 | few | TRBD1 | CSALPPGQGVNNEQFF | TGCAGTGCTCTCCCCCCGGGACAGGGGGTAAATAATGAGCAGTTCTTC
TRBJ2-2 | TRBV4-1 | NA | TRBD2 | CASSQVETSAGELFF | TGCGCCAGCAGCCAAGTCGAGACTAGCGCCGGGGAGCTGTTTTTT
TRBJ2-7 | TRBV6-5 | NA | TRBD2 | CASTQWTSGRVREQYF | TGTGCCAGCACCCAGTGGACTAGCGGGAGGGTGAGGGAGCAGTACTTC
TRBJ1-1 | TRBV4-1 | NA | NA | CASSQGTTMNTEAFF | TGCGCCAGCAGCCAAGGTACCACTATGAACACTGAAGCTTTCTTT
TRBJ2-5 | TRBV7-9 | few | TRBD2 | CASSLVGGRALGYNEQYF | TGTGCCAGCAGCTTAGTTGGCGGGAGGGCCCTTGGATACAATGAGCAGTACTTC
TRBJ2-3 | TRBV7-8 | NA | TRBD2 | CASSIAGGLLLPTDTQYF | TGTGCCAGCAGCATAGCGGGAGGCCTCCTATTACCCACAGATACGCAGTATTTT
TRBJ1-4 | TRBV6-5 | NA | NA | CASSYGSSNEKLFF | TGTGCCAGCAGTTACGGCAGCTCAAATGAAAAACTGTTTTTT
TRBJ1-5 | TRBV3-1 | NA | NA | CACSQDSSNQPQHF | TGTGCCTGCAGCCAGGACAGTAGCAATCAGCCCCAGCATTTT
TRBJ2-3 | TRBV25-1 | many | TRBD1 | CASSAGQVPDTQYF | TGTGCCAGCAGTGCGGGACAGGTTCCGGATACGCAGTATTTT
TRBJ2-7 | TRBV20-1 | NA | TRBD2 | CSATLAGGPSPYEQYF | TGCAGTGCCACACTAGCGGGAGGGCCCTCGCCCTACGAGCAGTACTTC
TRBJ2-7 | TRBV20-1 | few | TRBD2 | CSAWWSGETYEQYF | TGCAGTGCGTGGTGGAGCGGGGAGACCTACGAGCAGTACTTC
TRBJ2-2 | TRBV20-1 | NA | NA | CSATDHLVGELFF | TGCAGTGCTACGGACCACTTAGTCGGGGAGCTGTTTTTT
TRBJ2-5 | TRBV3-1 | NA | NA | CASSAGGSGTQYF | TGTGCCAGCAGCGCCGGGGGAAGTGGGACCCAGTACTTC
TRBJ1-2 | TRBV28 | few | NA | CASRPQSTATYGYTF | TGTGCCAGCAGGCCACAATCGACAGCGACCTATGGCTACACCTTC
TRBJ2-7 | TRBV28 | NA | TRBD1 | CASSNRGRSYEQYF | TGTGCCAGCAGTAACAGGGGGCGGTCCTACGAGCAGTACTTC
TRBJ1-1 | TRBV6-5 | NA | TRBD1 | CASRRQGTEIEAFF | TGTGCCAGCAGACGACAGGGAACGGAGATTGAAGCTTTCTTT
TRBJ2-3 | TRBV7-9 | NA | NA | CASSLASSTASTDTQYF | TGTGCCAGCAGCTTAGCTTCCAGTACGGCCAGCACAGATACGCAGTATTTT